This T cell receptor beta chain was identified in a study of shared clonotypes between healthy human individuals. Study summary: Used for every donor were three CD4 naive, three CD4 memory, two CD8 naive and one CD8 memory plate.

Repertoires were generated with immunoSEQ multiplex PCR, while TCRdb's copy carries only in-frame clones and drops some. The top ten clones hold roughly 0.39% of a sample with some 2.4 million clones, over 85% of them seen once. Germline lookup yields CDR1 LGHNA and CDR2 YNFKEQ. Trimming at V came to 0 bases and at J to 1 base, leaving 5 bases not matched to a gene. The CDR3 loop spans 17 amino acids. Sequenced sample: naive CD4+ T cells from PBMCs. The subset: CD45RA+ positively selected. This TCR was recovered from a man aged 18 to 29 in good health. Some clones in this sample may be carry-over from other donors' samples. V usage is TRBV4-2 and J usage is TRBJ2-2; 7 bases line up with TRBD2. Written as DNA, the CDR3 is TGTGCCAGCAGCCAAGATTCAGCTAGCGGGAACACCGGGGAGCTGTTTTTT. It translates to CASSQDSASGNTGELFF.